The clone carrying this T cell receptor beta chain was detected ten times or more. Its cognate antigen is unknown. TCRdb re-analysed the PCR reads in MiXCR, keeping a single row per CDR3 protein. The data contain under 600,000 distinct CDR3 sequences, about 26% of them singletons. The data originate from a study of molecular identifiers for immune sequencing clone quantification. The V end was cut by 1 base, the J end by 6 bases, with 21 bases between. In germline, CDR1 is LGHNA, CDR2 YSLEER. The CDR3 consists of 18 residues. General study points: Among effectors, clones above 20 RNA copies held over 97% of molecules; among naive cells, under 1%.

The gene calls are TRBV4-3 and TRBJ2-2, with D unresolved. The material sequenced was naive CD8+ T cells from blood, with Jurkat cell RNA spiked in. The sample's subset: FACS-sorted CD8+CD4-CCR7+CD45RA+ naive T cells. This receptor was identified in a human donor in good health. Some libraries in this study had Jurkat cell RNA spiked in. CDR3 nucleotide sequence: TGCGCCAGCAGCCAAGCTCTGACAACTCCCTCTCCTCCCGGGGAGCTGTTTTTT. Translated: CASSQALTTPSPPGELFF.